Here is one TCR beta chain with its context. The antigen is unknown. A read error may be the cause here, since a much bigger clone is one base away. Unsorted bulk tissue (roughly 20-31 mg) underwent RNA and DNA co-extraction. CDR3 length: 17 amino acids. From germline, CDR1 is MDHEN and CDR2 SYDVKM. This sample is part of a study of tumor-infiltrating lymphocytes in primary liver carcinoma. Study-level results: Only about 8-25% of top clones were detected in each of the five tumor regions.

TCR beta cDNA was made from around 520 ng total RNA with a constant-region primer. What produced the TCR beta libraries was three nested multiplex PCR rounds using slightly modified ARM-PCR. A C-beta reverse primer and TRBV1-TRBV30 forward primers served in each of the first two PCR rounds, at about 10 cycles apiece. TCRdb re-called the multiplex PCR reads through MiXCR, storing one row per CDR3 protein. The repertoire holds about 66,000 distinct CDR3 sequences, with about 71% as singletons. The specimen sequenced was liver tumor tissue from sampling region 4. Specified subset: tumor region T4, right-lateral pole. J is TRBJ2-2 and V is TRBV28, with 8 bases fitting TRBD1. The receptor was isolated from a man between 35 and 55 years old with primary liver carcinoma and hepatitis B virus infection. The CDR3 nucleotides read TGTGCCAGGAGTTTATTCCCAGGGGGCGATAGCACCGGGGAGCTGTTTTTT. Amino acid sequence: CARSLFPGGDSTGELFF.